Given below is one T cell receptor (beta chain) in context. Using immunoSEQ multiplex PCR, the repertoire was profiled, and TCRdb retains in-frame clones only, with some absent. Of 55,000 to 85,000 clones listed, about 90% are singletons. The sample is drawn from a study of OX40 agonist ivuxolimab in advanced cancers. The ends were cut back, 4 bases at V and 5 bases at J, with 15 bases in the middle. This CDR3 region has 15 residues. Germline V gene lookup returns CDR1 LNHDA and CDR2 SQIVND (reference sequence). The gene calls are TRBV19 and TRBJ2-1, with TRBD2 as a possible D gene (6 bases). The input for sequencing was CD4+ or CD8+ T cells sorted from blood, taken in a trial of the OX40 agonist ivuxolimab. The sequence was collected from an adult with an advanced solid tumor such as melanoma, head and neck, liver or kidney cancer. The CDR3 is CASSSAGWSDNEQFF. The CDR3, as DNA: TGTGCCAGTAGTAGTGCGGGATGGTCTGACAATGAGCAGTTCTTC.